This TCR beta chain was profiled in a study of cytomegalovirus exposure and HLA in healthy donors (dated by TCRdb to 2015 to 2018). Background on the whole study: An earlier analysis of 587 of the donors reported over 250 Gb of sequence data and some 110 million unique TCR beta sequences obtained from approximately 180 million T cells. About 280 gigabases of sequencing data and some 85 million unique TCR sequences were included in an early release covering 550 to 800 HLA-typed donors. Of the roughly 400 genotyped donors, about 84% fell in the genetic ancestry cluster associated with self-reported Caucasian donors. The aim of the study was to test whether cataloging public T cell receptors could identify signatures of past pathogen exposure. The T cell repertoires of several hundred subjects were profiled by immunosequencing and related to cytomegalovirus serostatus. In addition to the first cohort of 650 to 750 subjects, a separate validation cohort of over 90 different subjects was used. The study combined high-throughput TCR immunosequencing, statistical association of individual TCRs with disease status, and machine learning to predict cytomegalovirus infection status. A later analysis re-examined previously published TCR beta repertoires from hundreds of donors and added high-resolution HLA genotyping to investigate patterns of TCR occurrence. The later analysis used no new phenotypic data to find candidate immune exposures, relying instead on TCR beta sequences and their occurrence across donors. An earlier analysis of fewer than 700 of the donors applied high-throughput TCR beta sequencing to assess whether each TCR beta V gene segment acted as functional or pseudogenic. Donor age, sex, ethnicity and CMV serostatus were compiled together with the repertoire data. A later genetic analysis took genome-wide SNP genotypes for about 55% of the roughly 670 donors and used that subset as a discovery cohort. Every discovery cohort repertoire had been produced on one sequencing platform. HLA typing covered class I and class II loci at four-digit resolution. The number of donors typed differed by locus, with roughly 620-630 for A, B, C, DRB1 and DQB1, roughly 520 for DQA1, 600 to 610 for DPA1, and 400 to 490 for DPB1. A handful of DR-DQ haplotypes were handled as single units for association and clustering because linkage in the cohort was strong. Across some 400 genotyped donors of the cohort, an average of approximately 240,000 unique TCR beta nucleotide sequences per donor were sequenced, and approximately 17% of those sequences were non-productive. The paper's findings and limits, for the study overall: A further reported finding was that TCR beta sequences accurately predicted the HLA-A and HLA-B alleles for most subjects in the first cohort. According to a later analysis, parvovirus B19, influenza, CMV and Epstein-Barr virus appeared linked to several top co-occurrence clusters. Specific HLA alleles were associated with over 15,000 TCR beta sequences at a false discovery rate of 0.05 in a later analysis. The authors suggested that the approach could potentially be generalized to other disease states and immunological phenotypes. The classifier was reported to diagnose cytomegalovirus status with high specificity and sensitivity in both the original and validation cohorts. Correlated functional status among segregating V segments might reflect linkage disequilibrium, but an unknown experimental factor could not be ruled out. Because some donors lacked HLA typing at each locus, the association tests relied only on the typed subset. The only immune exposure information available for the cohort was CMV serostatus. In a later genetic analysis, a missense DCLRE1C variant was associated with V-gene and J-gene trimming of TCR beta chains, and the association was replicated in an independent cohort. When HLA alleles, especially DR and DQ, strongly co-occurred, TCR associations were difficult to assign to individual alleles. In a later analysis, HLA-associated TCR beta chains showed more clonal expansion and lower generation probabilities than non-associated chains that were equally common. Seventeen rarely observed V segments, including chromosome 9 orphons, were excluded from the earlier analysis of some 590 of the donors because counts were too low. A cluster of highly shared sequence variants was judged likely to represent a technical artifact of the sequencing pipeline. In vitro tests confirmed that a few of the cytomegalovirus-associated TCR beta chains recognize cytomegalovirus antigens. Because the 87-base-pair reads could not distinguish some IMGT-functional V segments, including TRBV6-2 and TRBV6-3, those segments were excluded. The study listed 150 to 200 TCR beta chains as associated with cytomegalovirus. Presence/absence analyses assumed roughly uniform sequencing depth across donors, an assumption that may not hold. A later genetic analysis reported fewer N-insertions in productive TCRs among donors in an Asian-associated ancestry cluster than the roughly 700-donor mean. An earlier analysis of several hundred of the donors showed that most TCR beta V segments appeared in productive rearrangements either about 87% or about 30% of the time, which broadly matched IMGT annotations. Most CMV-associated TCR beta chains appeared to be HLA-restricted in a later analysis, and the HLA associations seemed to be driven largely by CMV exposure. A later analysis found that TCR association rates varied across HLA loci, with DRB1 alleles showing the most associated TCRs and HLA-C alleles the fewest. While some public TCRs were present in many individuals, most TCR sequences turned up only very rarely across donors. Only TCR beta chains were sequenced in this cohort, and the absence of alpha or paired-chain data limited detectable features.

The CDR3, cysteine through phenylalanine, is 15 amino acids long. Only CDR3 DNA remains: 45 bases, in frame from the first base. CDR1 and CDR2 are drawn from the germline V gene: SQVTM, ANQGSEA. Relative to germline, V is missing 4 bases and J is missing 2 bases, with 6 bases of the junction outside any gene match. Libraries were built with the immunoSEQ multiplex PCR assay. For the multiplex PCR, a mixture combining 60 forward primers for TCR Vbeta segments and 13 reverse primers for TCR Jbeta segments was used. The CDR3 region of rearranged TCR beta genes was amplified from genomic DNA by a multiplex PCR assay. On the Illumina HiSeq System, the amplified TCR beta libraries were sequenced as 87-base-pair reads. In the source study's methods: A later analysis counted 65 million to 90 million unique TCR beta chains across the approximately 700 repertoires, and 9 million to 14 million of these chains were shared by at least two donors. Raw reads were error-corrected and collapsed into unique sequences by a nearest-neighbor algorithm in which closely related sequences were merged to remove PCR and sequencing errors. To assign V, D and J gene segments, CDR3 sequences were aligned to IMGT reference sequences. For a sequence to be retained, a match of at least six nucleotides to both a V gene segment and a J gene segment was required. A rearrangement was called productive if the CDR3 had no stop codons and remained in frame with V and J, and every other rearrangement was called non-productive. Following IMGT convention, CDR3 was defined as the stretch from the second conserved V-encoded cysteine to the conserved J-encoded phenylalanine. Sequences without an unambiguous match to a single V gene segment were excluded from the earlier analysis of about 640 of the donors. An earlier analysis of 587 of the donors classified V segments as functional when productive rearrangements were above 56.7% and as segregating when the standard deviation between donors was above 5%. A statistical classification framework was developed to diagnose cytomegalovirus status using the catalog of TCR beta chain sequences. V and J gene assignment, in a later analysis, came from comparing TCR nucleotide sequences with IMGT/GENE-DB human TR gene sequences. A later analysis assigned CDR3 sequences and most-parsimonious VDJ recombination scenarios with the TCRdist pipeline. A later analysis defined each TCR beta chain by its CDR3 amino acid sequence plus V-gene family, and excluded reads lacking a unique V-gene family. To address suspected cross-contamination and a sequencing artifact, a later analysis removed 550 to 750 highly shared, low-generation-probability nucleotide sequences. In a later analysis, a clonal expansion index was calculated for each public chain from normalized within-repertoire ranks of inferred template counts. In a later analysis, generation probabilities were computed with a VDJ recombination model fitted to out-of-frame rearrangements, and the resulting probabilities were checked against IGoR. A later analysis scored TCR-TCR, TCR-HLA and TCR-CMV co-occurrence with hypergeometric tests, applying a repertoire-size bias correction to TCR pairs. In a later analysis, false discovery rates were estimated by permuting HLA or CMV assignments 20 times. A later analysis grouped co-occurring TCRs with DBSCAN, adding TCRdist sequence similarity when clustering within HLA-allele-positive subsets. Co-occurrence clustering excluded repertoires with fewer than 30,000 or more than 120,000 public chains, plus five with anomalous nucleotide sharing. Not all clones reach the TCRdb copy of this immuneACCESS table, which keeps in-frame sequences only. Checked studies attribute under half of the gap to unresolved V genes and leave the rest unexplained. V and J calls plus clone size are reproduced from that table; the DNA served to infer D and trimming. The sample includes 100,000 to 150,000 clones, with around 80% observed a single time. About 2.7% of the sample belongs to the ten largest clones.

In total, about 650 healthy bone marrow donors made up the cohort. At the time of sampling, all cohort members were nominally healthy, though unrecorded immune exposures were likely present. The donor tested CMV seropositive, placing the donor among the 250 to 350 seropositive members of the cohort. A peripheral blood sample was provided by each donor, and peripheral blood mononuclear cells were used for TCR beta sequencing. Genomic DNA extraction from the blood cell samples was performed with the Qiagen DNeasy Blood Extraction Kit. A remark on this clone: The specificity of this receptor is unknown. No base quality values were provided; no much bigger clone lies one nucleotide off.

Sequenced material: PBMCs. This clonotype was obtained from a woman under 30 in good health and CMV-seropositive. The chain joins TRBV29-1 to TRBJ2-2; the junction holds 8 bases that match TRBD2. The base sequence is TGCAGCGTTGGACGCAGCGGGGGAAACACCGGGGAGCTGTTTTTT. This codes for CSVGRSGGNTGELFF.